This TCR beta chain was identified during a study of cytomegalovirus exposure and HLA in healthy donors. The study's findings and limits: In vitro assays verified that three CMV-associated chains recognized CMV antigens specifically. Reportedly, TCR beta sequences accurately predicted HLA-A and HLA-B alleles in most subjects. The classifier reportedly diagnosed cytomegalovirus status with high sensitivity and specificity.

PCR primers comprised 60 Vbeta and 13 Jbeta primers. The table came from immunoSEQ multiplex PCR; TCRdb's copy has only in-frame clones and leaves some out. The sample comprises about 120,000 clones, 15% to 19% of which are singletons, and 1.5% to 2% rests with the top ten. Concerning this clone itself: What it recognizes is unknown.

The sequencing sample was made of PBMCs. This receptor was identified in a woman between 18 and 29 years old in good health and CMV-seronegative.

The CDR3 sequence is CASSRAGLAVSGANVLTF. The CDR3 DNA sequence: TGTGCCAGCAGTCGCGCGGGACTAGCGGTCTCTGGGGCCAACGTCCTGACTTTC. The genes are TRBV11-2 and TRBJ2-6; TRBD2 matches at 11 bases. Germline values: CDR1 SGHAT, CDR2 FQNNGV. V was clipped by 6 bases and J by 0 bases; unmatched bases: 7. This CDR3 is 18 amino acids long.